Described below is a single TCR beta chain sequence and its context. Its target is unknown. This record comes from a study of cytomegalovirus exposure and HLA in healthy donors. Donors showed nominal health when sampled, although they likely had unrecorded immune exposures. PCR used 60 Vbeta primers and 13 Jbeta primers. Clones were read by immunoSEQ multiplex PCR, and TCRdb kept only the in-frame ones, dropping some. The sample has 190,000 or so clones, roughly 80% seen once; the top ten hold 0.6% to 0.7%. General study results and limits: Analysis was carried out at a later point, and it linked a missense DCLRE1C variant to TCR beta V- and J-gene trimming. Altogether, 160 or so TCR beta chains were recorded as cytomegalovirus-associated. The majority of TCR sequences were rare, yet some public TCRs appeared in many donors.

Per germline, CDR1 SNHLY and CDR2 FYNNEI. The CDR3 consists of 12 residues. J was trimmed by 7 bases and V by 8 bases; bases with no gene match: 4. Sequencing was done on a sample of PBMCs. This TCR came from a boy younger than 18 in good health and CMV-seronegative. J is TRBJ1-2 and V is TRBV2; TRBD1 aligns across 10 bases. Here the CDR3 DNA reads TGTGCCAGCTCGGGACAGGGGTTTGGCTACACCTTC. Translating gives CASSGQGFGYTF.